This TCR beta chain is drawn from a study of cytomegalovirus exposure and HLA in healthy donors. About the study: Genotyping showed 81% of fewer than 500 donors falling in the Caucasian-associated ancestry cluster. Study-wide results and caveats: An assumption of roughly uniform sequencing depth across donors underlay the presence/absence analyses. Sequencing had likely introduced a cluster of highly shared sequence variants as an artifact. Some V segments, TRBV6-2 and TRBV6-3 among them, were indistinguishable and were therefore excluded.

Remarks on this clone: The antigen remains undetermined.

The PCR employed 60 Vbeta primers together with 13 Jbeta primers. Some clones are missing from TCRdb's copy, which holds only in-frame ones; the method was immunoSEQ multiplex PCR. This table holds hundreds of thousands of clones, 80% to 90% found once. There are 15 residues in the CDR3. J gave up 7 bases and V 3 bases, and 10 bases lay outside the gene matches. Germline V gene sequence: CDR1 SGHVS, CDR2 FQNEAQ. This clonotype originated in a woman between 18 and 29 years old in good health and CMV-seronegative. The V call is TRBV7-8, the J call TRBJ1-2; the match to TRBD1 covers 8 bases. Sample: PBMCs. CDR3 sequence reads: CASSLAGGVTGGYTF. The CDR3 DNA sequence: TGTGCCAGCAGCTTGGCAGGGGGCGTTACTGGTGGCTACACCTTC.